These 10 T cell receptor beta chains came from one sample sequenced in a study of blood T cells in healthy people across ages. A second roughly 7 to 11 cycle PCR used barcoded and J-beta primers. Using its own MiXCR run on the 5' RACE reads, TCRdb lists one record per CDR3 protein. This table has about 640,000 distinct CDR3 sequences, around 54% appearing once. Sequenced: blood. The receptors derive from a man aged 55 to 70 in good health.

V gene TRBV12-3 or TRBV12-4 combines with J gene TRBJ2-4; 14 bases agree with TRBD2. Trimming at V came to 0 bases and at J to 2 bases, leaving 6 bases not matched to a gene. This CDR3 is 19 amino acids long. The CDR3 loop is CASSLAGGTSGSPKNIQYF. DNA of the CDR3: TGTGCCAGCAGTTTAGCAGGGGGGACTAGCGGGAGCCCCAAAAACATTCAGTACTTC.

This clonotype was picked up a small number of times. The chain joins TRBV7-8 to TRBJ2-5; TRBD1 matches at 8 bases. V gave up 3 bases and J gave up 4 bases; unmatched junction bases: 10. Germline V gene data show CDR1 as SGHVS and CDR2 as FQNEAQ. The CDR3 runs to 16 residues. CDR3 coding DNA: TGTGCCAGCAGCTTGGAGGCCTCGACAGGGGTAGAGACCCAGTACTTC. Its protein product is CASSLEASTGVETQYF.

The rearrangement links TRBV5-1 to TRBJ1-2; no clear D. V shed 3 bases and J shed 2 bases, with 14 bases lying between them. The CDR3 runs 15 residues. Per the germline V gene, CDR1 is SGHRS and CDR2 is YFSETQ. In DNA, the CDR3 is TGCGCCAGCAGCTCCGGACCCCCCAGGAACTATGGCTACACCTTC. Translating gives CASSSGPPRNYGYTF.

CDR3 DNA: TGTGCCAGCAAGACTACAGGGGGAAGTTACAATGAGCAGTTCTTC. Its translation is CASKTTGGSYNEQFF. The chain recombines TRBV28 with TRBJ2-1; 8 nucleotides align to TRBD1. J gave up 4 bases and V 7 bases, and 9 bases lay outside the gene matches. The CDR3 has 15 amino acids. CDR1 and CDR2 from the germline V gene are MDHEN and SYDVKM. Full variable domain (missing parts from reference TRBV28 and TRBJ2-1): DVKVTQSSRYLVKRTGEKVFLECVQDMDHENMFWYRQDPGLGLRLIYFSYDVKMKEKGDIPEGYSVSREKKERFSLILESASTNQTSMYLCASKTTGGSYNEQFFGPGTRLTVL.

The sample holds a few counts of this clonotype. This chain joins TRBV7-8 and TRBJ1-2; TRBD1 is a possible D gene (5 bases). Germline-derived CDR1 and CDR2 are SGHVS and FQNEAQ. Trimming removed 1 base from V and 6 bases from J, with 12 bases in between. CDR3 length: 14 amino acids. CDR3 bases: TGTGCCAGCAGCTTAGGGGACGGCAGGGATGGCTACACCTTC. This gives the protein CASSLGDGRDGYTF.

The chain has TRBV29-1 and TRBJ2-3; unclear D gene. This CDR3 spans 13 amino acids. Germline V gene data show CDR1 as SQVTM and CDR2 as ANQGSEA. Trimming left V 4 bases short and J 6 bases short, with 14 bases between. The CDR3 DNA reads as TGCAGCGTTGTCCTAGTGCCGAAGGATACGCAGTATTTT. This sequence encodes CSVVLVPKDTQYF.

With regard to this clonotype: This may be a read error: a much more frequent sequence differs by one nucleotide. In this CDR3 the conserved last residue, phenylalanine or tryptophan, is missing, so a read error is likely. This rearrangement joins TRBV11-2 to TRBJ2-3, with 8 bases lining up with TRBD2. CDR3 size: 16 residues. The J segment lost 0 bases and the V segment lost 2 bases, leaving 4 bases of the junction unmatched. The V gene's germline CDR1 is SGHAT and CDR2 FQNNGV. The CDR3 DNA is TGTGCCAGCAGCTTAAAACGCGGGGGGAGCACAGATACGCAGTATTTG. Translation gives CASSLKRGGSTDTQYL.

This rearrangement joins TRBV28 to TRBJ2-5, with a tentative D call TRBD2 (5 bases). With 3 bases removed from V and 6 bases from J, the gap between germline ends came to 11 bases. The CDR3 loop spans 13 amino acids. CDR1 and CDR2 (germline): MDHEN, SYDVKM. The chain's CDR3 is CASSFGVRQTQYF. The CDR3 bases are TGTGCCAGCAGTTTCGGGGTGAGGCAGACCCAGTACTTC.

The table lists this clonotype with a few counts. The CDR3 here is CASSVPGTVKYGYTF. The CDR3 bases are TGTGCCAGCAGTGTGCCAGGGACCGTGAAATATGGCTACACCTTC. This chain joins TRBV28 and TRBJ1-2; D perhaps matches TRBD1 (5 bases). The CDR3 totals 15 residues. Germline V gene lookup returns CDR1 MDHEN and CDR2 SYDVKM. The germline V and J ends were trimmed by 5 bases and 5 bases, with 18 bases remaining between them.

The CDR3 loop is CSATNILGGDEQFF. Here the CDR3 DNA reads TGCAGTGCTACAAACATTTTGGGGGGCGATGAGCAGTTCTTC. The chain carries TRBV20-1 and TRBJ2-1; TRBD1 or TRBD2 may be the D gene (6 bases each). V was shortened by 4 bases and J by 8 bases, with 18 bases between the two germline ends. CDR1 is DFQATT, CDR2 SNEGSKA, per germline (reference sequence). There are 14 residues in the CDR3.